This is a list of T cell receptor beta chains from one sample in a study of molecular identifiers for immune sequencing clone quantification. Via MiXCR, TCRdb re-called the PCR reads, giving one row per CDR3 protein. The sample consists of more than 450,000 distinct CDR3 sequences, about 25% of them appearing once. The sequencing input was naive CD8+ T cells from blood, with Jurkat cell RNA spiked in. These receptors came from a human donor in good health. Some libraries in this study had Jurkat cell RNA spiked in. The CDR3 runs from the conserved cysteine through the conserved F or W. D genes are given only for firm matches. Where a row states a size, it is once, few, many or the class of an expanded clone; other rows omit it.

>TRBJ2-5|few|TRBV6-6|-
TGTGCCAGCAGTTATAGTGAGGTGGAAGAGACCCAGTACTTC
CASSYSEVEETQYF
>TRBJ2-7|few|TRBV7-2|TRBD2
TGTGCCAGCAGCCCCAGCATGGCTAGCGGGTTCTACGAGCAGTACTTC
CASSPSMASGFYEQYF
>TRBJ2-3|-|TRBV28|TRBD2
TGTGCCAGCTCCCCTACCGCTAGACGGGAGGGGGTAGATACGCAGTATTTT
CASSPTARREGVDTQYF
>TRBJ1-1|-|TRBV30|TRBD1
TGTGCCTGGATTTCGACAGGGAACATTGAAGCTTTCTTT
CAWISTGNIEAFF
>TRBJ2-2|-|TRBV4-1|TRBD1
TGCGCCAGCAGCCCCCAGGGGGCTAGCACCGGGGAGCTGTTTTTT
CASSPQGASTGELFF
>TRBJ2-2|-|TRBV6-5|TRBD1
TGTGCCAGCAGGTCCGGGACAGCAAACACCGGGGAGCTGTTGTTT
CASRSGTANTGELLF
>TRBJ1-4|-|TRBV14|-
TGTGCCAGCAGCCAACATGTCCCGAAGAGGGGTGAAAAACTGTTTTTT
CASSQHVPKRGEKLFF
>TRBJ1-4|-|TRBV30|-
TGTGCTTGGAGTGAAAGGGGTGAAAAACTGTTTTTT
CAWSERGEKLFF
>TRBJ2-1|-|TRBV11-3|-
TGTGCCAGCAGCTTTGGTGGGGGGGGCAACAATGAGCAGTTCTTC
CASSFGGGGNNEQFF
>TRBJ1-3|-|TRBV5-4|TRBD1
TGTGCCGGCAGCGATGAGGGGACAGTACAATTT
CAGSDEGTVQF
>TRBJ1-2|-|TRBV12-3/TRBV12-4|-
TGTGCCAGCAGTTTAACAATGGGGACATACTATGGCTACACCTTC
CASSLTMGTYYGYTF
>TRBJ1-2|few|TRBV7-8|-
TGTGCCAGCAGCTTAGTGTACCCCAACTATGGCTACACCTTC
CASSLVYPNYGYTF
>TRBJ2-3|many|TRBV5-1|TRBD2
TGCGCCAGCAGCAGGCTCGGACTAGCGGGAGGGCCCACTGATACGCAGTATTTT
CASSRLGLAGGPTDTQYF
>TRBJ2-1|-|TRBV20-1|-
TGCAGTGCTAGAGATTACCGTACTAGCATCAATGAGCAGTTCTTC
CSARDYRTSINEQFF
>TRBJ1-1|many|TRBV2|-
TGTGCCAGCAGTGAAGCTGGGGTGAACACTGAAGCTTTCTTT
CASSEAGVNTEAFF